Detailed here is one T cell receptor (beta chain). Authors' data handling: Amplification of reference gene primers provided the estimated nucleated cell counts. Here immunoSEQ multiplex PCR was the method, and the copy in TCRdb shows in-frame clones only, minus some. V, J and clone size are taken as reported in that table, and D and trimming were inferred from the DNA itself. The data show 9,000 to 9,500 clones, roughly 85% seen once. The CDR3 length is 16 residues. Germline V gene data show CDR1 as LGHDT and CDR2 as YNNKEL (reference sequence). V shed 1 base, J shed 9 bases, and the junction held 6 bases outside the gene matches. These data originate in a study of blood T cell repertoires in COVID-19. Study details: Samples taken during acute and convalescent COVID-19 were collected in the United States, Italy and Spain. PBMCs, B-cell-depleted T cells, or T cells were the source of the cDNA or gDNA that made up the material.

The specimen was peripheral blood. This TCR was sampled from a human donor in a cohort sampled during active COVID-19. This chain connects TRBV3-1 (or the pseudogene TRBV3-2) to TRBJ2-1, with 13 bases aligning to TRBD2. The CDR3 protein is CASSQGTSGRLGEQFF. CDR3 DNA sequence: TGTGCCAGCAGCCAAGGGACTAGCGGGAGATTGGGTGAGCAGTTCTTC.